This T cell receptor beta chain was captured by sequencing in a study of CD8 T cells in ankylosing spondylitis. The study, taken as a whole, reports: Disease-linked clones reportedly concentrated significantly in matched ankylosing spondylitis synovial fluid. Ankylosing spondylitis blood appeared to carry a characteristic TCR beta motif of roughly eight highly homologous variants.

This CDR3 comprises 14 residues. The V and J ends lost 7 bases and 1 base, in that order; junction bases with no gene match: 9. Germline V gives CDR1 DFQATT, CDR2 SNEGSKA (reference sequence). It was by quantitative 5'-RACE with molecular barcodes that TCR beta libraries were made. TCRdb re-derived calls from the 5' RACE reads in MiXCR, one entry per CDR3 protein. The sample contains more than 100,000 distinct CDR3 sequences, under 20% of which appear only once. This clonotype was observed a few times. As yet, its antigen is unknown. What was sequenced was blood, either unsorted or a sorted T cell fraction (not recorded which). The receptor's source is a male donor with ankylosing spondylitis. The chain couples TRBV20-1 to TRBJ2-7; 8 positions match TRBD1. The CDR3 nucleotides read TGCAGTGTCTCGACCCGGGACAGGTCCTACGAGCAGTACTTC. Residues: CSVSTRDRSYEQYF.